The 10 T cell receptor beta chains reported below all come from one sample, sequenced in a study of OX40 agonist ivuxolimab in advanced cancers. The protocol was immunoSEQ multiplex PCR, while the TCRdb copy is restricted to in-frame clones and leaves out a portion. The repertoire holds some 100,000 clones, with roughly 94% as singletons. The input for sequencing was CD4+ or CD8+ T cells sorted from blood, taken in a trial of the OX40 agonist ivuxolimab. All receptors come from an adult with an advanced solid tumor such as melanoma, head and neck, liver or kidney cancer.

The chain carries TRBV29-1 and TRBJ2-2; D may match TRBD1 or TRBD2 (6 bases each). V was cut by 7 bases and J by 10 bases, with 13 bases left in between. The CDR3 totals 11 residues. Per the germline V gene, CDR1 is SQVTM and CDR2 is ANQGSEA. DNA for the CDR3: TGCAGCGCGGCACGGGGGCTGGAGCTGTTTTTT. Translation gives CSAARGLELFF.

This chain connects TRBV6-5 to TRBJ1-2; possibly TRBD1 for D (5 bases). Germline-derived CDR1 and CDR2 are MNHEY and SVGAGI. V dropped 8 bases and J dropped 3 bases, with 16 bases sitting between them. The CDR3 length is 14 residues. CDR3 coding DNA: TGTGCCAGCCCGCAAGGTCAGGGCGACTATGGCTACACCTTC. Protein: CASPQGQGDYGYTF.

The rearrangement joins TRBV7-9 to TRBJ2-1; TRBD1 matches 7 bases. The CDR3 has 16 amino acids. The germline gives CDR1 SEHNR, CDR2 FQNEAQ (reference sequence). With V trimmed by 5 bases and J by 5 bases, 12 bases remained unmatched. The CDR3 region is CASSDRQGRLDNEQFF. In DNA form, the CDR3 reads TGTGCCAGCAGCGATCGACAGGGCCGCTTGGACAATGAGCAGTTCTTC.

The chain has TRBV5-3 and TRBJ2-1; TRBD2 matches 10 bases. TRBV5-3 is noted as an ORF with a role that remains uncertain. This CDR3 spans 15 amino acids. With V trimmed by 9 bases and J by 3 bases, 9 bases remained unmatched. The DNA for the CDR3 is TGTGCCAAAAGGGAACTAGCGGGGATCTACAATGAGCAGTTCTTC. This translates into CAKRELAGIYNEQFF.

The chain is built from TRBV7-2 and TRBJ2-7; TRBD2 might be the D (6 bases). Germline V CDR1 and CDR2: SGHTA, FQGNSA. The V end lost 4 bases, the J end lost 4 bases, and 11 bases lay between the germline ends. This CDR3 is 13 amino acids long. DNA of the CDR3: TGTGCCAGCAGCTCTCTAGCGCCGTACGAGCAGTACTTC. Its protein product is CASSSLAPYEQYF.

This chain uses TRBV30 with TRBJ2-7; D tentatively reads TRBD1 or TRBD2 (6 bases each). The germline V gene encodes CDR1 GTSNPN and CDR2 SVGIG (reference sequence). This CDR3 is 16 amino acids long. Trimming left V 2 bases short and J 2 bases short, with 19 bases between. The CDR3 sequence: CAWSTWWGANPYEQYF. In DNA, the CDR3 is TGTGCCTGGAGTACCTGGTGGGGGGCTAACCCCTACGAGCAGTACTTC.

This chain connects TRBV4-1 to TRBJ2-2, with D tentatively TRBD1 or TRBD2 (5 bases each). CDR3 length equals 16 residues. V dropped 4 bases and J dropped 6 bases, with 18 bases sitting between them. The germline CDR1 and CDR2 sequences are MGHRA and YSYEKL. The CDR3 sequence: CASSRTTGRLPGELFF. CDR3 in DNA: TGCGCCAGCAGCCGTACAACGGGACGCTTACCCGGGGAGCTGTTTTTT.

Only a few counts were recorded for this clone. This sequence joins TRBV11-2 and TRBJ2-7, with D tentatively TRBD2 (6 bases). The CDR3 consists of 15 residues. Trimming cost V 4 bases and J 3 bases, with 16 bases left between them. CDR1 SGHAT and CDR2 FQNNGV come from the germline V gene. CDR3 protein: CASSSPSDLYYEQYF. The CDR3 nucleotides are TGTGCCAGCAGCTCCCCTAGCGACTTATACTACGAGCAGTACTTC.

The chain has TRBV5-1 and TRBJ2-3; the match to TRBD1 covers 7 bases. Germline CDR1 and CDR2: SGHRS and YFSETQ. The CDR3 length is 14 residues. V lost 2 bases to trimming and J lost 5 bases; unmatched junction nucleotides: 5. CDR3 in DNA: TGCGCCAGCAGCTTAGAGGGGGCAGGAGATACGCAGTATTTT. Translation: CASSLEGAGDTQYF.

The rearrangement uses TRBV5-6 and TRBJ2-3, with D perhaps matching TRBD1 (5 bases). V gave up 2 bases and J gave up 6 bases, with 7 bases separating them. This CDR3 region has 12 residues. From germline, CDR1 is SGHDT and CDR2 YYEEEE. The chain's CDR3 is CASSLGADTQYF. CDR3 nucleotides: TGTGCCAGCAGCTTAGGGGCCGATACGCAGTATTTT. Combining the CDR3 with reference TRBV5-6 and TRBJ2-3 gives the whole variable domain DAGVTQSPTHLIKTRGQQVTLRCSPKSGHDTVSWYQQALGQGPQFIFQYYEEEERQRGNFPDRFSGHQFPNYSSELNVNALLLGDSALYLCASSLGADTQYFGPGTRLTVL.